This T cell receptor beta chain was profiled in a study of T cells after yellow fever vaccination. Whole-study results and caveats: The secondary response showed a weaker magnitude and a faster peak, day 5 versus 15.

V lost 0 bases and J lost 5, with 16 bases in between. The CDR3 is 17 amino acids. Germline V gene data show CDR1 as MRHNA and CDR2 as SNTAGT. One entry per CDR3 protein, called by TCRdb with MiXCR from the 5' RACE reads. The sample lists more than 25,000 distinct CDR3 sequences; 4% to 5% were seen once. This clonotype was counted ten times or more. The gene calls are TRBV6-4 and TRBJ2-2, with TRBD2 as a possible D gene (6 bases). This TCR was recovered from a man aged 18 to 30 who received the YFV17D yellow fever vaccine. The source material was PBMCs, either bulk or a sorted T-cell subset (CD4+, CD8+, memory, or dextramer-sorted; not recorded which), sampled on the day of the yellow fever booster vaccination. CDR3 bases: TGTGCCAGCAGTGACTCGATTCCAGGGACTGGGACCGGGGAGCTGTTTTTT. It specifies CASSDSIPGTGTGELFF.